The rows below give T cell receptor beta chains drawn from one sample of a study of read filtering for tumor transcriptome and immune sequencing. TCRdb analysed the reads with MiXCR anew, one entry per CDR3 protein. This sample has over 50,000 distinct CDR3 sequences; roughly a fifth occur once, and the top ten carry roughly a tenth. Source material: a population of CD138-negative cells sorted from bone marrow. The receptors were gathered from a donor at least 40 years old with multiple myeloma. Both conserved end residues are part of each CDR3. A D gene is named only where the DNA matches it firmly. Not all rows give a size; the values are once, few, many and, for expanded clones, a class.

v_call	clone_size	j_call	d_call	cdr3_aa	cdr3_nt
TRBV4-1	few	TRBJ2-1	TRBD2	CASSQPGTSGRGWFF	TGCGCCAGCAGCCAACCCGGGACTAGCGGGAGGGGGTGGTTCTTC
TRBV6-4	NA	TRBJ2-3	NA	CASSDSGGPTDTQYF	TGTGCCAGCAGTGACTCTGGGGGCCCCACAGATACGCAGTATTTT
TRBV20-1	many	TRBJ2-5	TRBD2	CSAGRRLAGEETQYF	TGCAGTGCTGGTAGAAGACTAGCGGGAGAGGAGACCCAGTACTTC
TRBV11-1	many	TRBJ2-2	TRBD2	CASSLVGGSFGELFF	TGTGCCAGCAGCTTAGTTGGCGGGAGTTTCGGGGAGCTGTTTTTT
TRBV28	NA	TRBJ2-1	NA	CATDSLDNEWFF	TGTGCCACCGACTCGCTGGACAATGAGTGGTTCTTC
TRBV28	medium-sized	TRBJ2-1	TRBD2	CASSPAGELPGRQFF	TGTGCCAGCAGTCCCGCGGGGGAACTTCCAGGTCGGCAGTTCTTC
TRBV20-1	many	TRBJ2-3	NA	CSAVGVSTDTQYF	TGCAGTGCCGTTGGGGTTAGCACAGATACGCAGTATTTT
TRBV10-3	many	TRBJ2-5	TRBD2	CAISQTSGGPQETQYF	TGTGCCATCAGCCAAACTAGCGGGGGGCCTCAAGAGACCCAGTACTTC
TRBV6-6	many	TRBJ2-1	TRBD2	CASSYLRSGPSGSNEQFF	TGTGCCAGCAGTTACCTACGGTCCGGTCCTAGCGGGAGCAATGAGCAGTTCTTC
TRBV5-1	once	TRBJ1-1	NA	CASSGTGARGTEAFF	TGCGCCAGCAGCGGAACGGGGGCGCGGGGCACTGAAGCTTTCTTT
TRBV2	NA	TRBJ2-1	NA	CASRPSSGSDNEQFF	TGTGCCAGCAGACCCTCGAGCGGATCCGACAATGAGCAGTTCTTC